The 10 T cell receptor beta chains below were found in one sample sequenced in a study of shared clonotypes between healthy human individuals. The method was immunoSEQ multiplex PCR; TCRdb's version includes in-frame clones alone and lacks a portion of them. Seen here are approximately 2,300,000 clones, 85% to 95% observed once, and the top ten hold around 0.38%. The specimen was naive CD4+ T cells from PBMCs. Subset meaning: CD45RA+ positively selected. Receptors originate from a man between 18 and 29 years old in good health. Some clones in this sample may be carry-over from other donors' samples.

The rearrangement uses TRBV4-2 and TRBJ1-4, with D unclear. Germline loops: CDR1 LGHNA, CDR2 YNFKEQ. The CDR3 length is 14 residues. V lost 0 bases to trimming and J lost 8 bases, with 10 bases between them. In DNA, the CDR3 is TGTGCCAGCAGCCAAGATTACCAGGAAGAAAAACTGTTTTTT. This encodes CASSQDYQEEKLFF.

CDR3 sequence reads: CASTGGGRAYNEQFF. The CDR3 DNA sequence: TGCGCCAGCACCGGGGGTGGGAGGGCCTACAATGAGCAGTTCTTC. The chain uses TRBV5-1 and TRBJ2-1; the match to TRBD2 covers 7 bases. V was clipped by 6 bases and J by 2 bases; unmatched bases: 8. From germline, CDR1 is SGHRS and CDR2 YFSETQ. This CDR3 contains 15 residues.

Concerning this clone: Other DNA sequences in the sample encode the same CDR3. The chain carries TRBV18 and TRBJ2-7, with D perhaps matching TRBD1 (7 bases). V lost 2 bases, J lost 4 bases, and 12 bases lay in between. CDR3 length: 14 amino acids. Germline V gene sequence: CDR1 KGHSH, CDR2 LQKENI. The CDR3 sequence: CASSPGRGTYEQYF. The CDR3 DNA reads TGTGCCAGCTCACCAGGCAGGGGGACTTACGAGCAGTACTTC.

The chain carries TRBV6-6 and TRBJ1-5; D may be TRBD1 (6 bases). The CDR3 totals 14 residues. Deletions cut 10 bases from V and 4 bases from J, with 17 bases between. Germline CDR1 and CDR2: MNHNY and SVGAGI (reference sequence). The CDR3 here is CATKYRDINQPQHF. The CDR3 DNA reads TGTGCCACAAAGTACCGGGACATAAATCAGCCCCAGCATTTT.

This chain joins TRBV11-2 and TRBJ1-2; D is uncertain. The germline CDR1 and CDR2 sequences are SGHAT and FQNNGV. The CDR3 runs 13 residues. V lost 1 base to trimming and J lost 8 bases, with 11 bases between them. Here the CDR3 reads CASSLVGQAGYTF. Here the CDR3 DNA reads TGTGCCAGCAGCTTAGTGGGCCAGGCCGGCTACACCTTC.

This clone was counted a single time. The chain links TRBV4-1 to TRBJ2-1; TRBD2 aligns across 12 bases. Germline V lookup: CDR1 MGHRA, CDR2 YSYEKL. This CDR3 has 17 amino acids. The J segment lost 5 bases and the V segment lost 3 bases, leaving 8 bases of the junction unmatched. The CDR3 sequence is CASSQGTSGPANNEQFF. Here the CDR3 DNA reads TGCGCCAGCAGCCAGGGGACTAGCGGGCCTGCAAACAATGAGCAGTTCTTC.

The V gene is TRBV30, the J gene TRBJ1-5; maybe TRBD1 (6 bases). The CDR3 contains 15 residues. V shed 4 bases and J shed 5 bases, with 18 bases lying between them. Germline CDR1 GTSNPN, CDR2 SVGIG (reference sequence). CDR3 sequence reads: CAWTHRGTTYQPQHF. CDR3 nucleotide sequence: TGTGCCTGGACCCATCGAGGGACAACTTATCAGCCCCAGCATTTT.

The genes are TRBV18 and TRBJ2-1, with TRBD2 matching over 8 bases. CDR1 and CDR2 (germline): KGHSH, LQKENI. This CDR3 contains 15 residues. The V gene end was trimmed by 2 bases and the J gene end by 10 bases; junction bases not matched to a gene: 10. In nucleotides, the CDR3 is TGTGCCAGCTCACCAGCGGCGGGAGGTAGGACGGAGCAGTTCTTC. The encoded protein is CASSPAAGGRTEQFF.

Regarding this clone: A junction boundary mismatches the germline segment, possibly from a read error. The J gene is TRBJ2-6, the V gene TRBV5-5; 7 nucleotides match TRBD2. Looked up from germline, CDR1 is SGHKS and CDR2 is YYEKEE (reference sequence). The CDR3 sequence is 20 residues long. DNA of the CDR3: TGTGCCAGCAGCTTGGGGTCCCCCAGCGGGATGAGAAAAGGGGCCGACGTCCTGACTTTC. Its protein product is CASSLGSPSGMRKGADVLTF.

This clone showed up just a few times. The V and J genes are TRBV4-2 and TRBJ1-2; tentatively, D is TRBD1 (6 bases). There are 14 residues in the CDR3. Per germline, CDR1 LGHNA and CDR2 YNFKEQ. Trimming stripped 4 bases from V and 5 bases from J, with 14 bases between. Here the CDR3 DNA reads TGTGCCAGCAGCCGCCTCGGACAGCAATATGGCTACACCTTC. It translates to CASSRLGQQYGYTF.